These T cell receptor beta chains were read from a single sample in a study of OX40 agonist ivuxolimab in advanced cancers. Here immunoSEQ multiplex PCR was the method, and the copy in TCRdb shows in-frame clones only, minus some. Counted here are fewer than 35,000 clones, approximately 89% occurring once; the ten biggest clones make up more than 0.8%. Material: CD4+ or CD8+ T cells sorted from blood, obtained in a trial of the OX40 agonist ivuxolimab. These receptors came from an adult with an advanced solid tumor such as melanoma, head and neck, liver or kidney cancer. Both conserved end residues are part of each CDR3. A D gene is named only where the DNA matches it firmly. Only part of the rows carry a size: once, few, many, or a class if the clone is expanded.

>-|TRBV28|TRBJ2-3|-
TGTGCCAGCATCTGGGGAGGTGGCACAGATACGCAGTATTTT
CASIWGGGTDTQYF
>few|TRBV11-2|TRBJ2-3|TRBD2
TGTGCCAGCAGCTCCGGACTAGCGGCACCGGATACGCAGTATTTT
CASSSGLAAPDTQYF
>-|TRBV30|TRBJ1-6|-
TGTGCCTGGAGTAGGGCGTCGCTCTCCTATAATTCACCCCTCCACTTT
CAWSRASLSYNSPLHF
>once|TRBV19|TRBJ1-5|-
TGTGCCAGTACCCCCGGGGTTGGAAATCATTGGCCCCAGCATTTT
CASTPGVGNHWPQHF
>once|TRBV5-1|TRBJ2-2|-
TGCGCCAGCAGCTTGGGGGGGCCCCCGAACACCGGGGAGCTGTTTTTT
CASSLGGPPNTGELFF
>-|TRBV7-3|TRBJ2-7|-
TGTGCCAGCAGCTTATCGGGGGATTCCTACGAGCAGTACTTC
CASSLSGDSYEQYF
>-|TRBV7-9|TRBJ2-5|-
TGTGCCAGCAGCGGTATGACGGTGGAGTACTTC
CASSGMTVEYF
>once|TRBV7-6|TRBJ1-1|TRBD1
TGTGCCAGCAGCTTAGACGACAGGGGGAACACTGAAGCTTTCTTT
CASSLDDRGNTEAFF
>-|TRBV28|TRBJ1-1|-
TGTGCCAGCAGCCCGGGGGGGTGGGACACTGAAGCTTTCTTT
CASSPGGWDTEAFF
>-|TRBV30|TRBJ1-5|-
TGTGCCTGGGGCCGGGGCTACAATCAGCCCCAGCATTTT
CAWGRGYNQPQHF
>-|TRBV6-5|TRBJ2-3|-
TGTGCCAGCAGTCTCACCACTAGCAGGGATACGCAGTATTTT
CASSLTTSRDTQYF
>-|TRBV29-1|TRBJ1-4|-
TGCAGCGTTGCCGGGCAGGGGAAGGAAAAACTGTTTTTT
CSVAGQGKEKLFF
>-|TRBV9|TRBJ1-2|-
TGTGCCAGCAGCGCCTCATCCGGGGGCGCTTGGGGCTACACCTTC
CASSASSGGAWGYTF
>-|TRBV27|TRBJ1-6|-
TGTGCCAGCAGTTTTTTGGGGGCCAATCTGCTCCTCCACTTT
CASSFLGANLLLHF
>once|TRBV11-2|TRBJ1-1|TRBD1
TGTGCCAGCAGCTTCGATGGGGGACAGAGCACTGAAGCTTTCTTT
CASSFDGGQSTEAFF
>once|TRBV7-7|TRBJ2-1|TRBD2
TGTGCCAGCAGCCCGGGACTAGCGGGGGGGGATGAGCAGTTCTTC
CASSPGLAGGDEQFF
>once|TRBV6-6|TRBJ1-6|-
TGTGCCAGCAGTTCCGGAGGGTTCAATTCACCCCTCCACTTT
CASSSGGFNSPLHF
>few|TRBV19|TRBJ1-1|-
TGTGCCAGTAGGAACAGGTTGAACACTGAAGCTTTCTTT
CASRNRLNTEAFF
>-|TRBV5-4|TRBJ2-2|-
TGTGCCAGCAGTCTCGGGACAACTACCGGGGAGCTGTTTTTT
CASSLGTTTGELFF
>-|TRBV7-2|TRBJ2-3|TRBD2
TGTGCCAGCAGCCCCAGACTAGCGGGACCTGGAGATACGCAGTATTTT
CASSPRLAGPGDTQYF
>few|TRBV5-8|TRBJ2-5|TRBD1
TGTGCCAGCAGCCCGACAGGGGGTGGAGAGACCCAGTACTTC
CASSPTGGGETQYF
>-|TRBV11-2|TRBJ2-3|-
TGTGCCAGCAGCCCCATTGGGTCAGATACGCAGTATTTT
CASSPIGSDTQYF
>-|TRBV12-5|TRBJ2-2|-
TGTGCTAGTGGTTTGGTACTCGGCAGGGCTATCACCGGGGAGCTGTTTTTT
CASGLVLGRAITGELFF
>once|TRBV19|TRBJ2-3|-
TGTGCCAGTAGTAGTGAGCGCGGCGCGGGGTACGTCAATACGCAGTATTTT
CASSSERGAGYVNTQYF
>-|TRBV7-7|TRBJ2-2|-
TGTGCCAGCAGCCCAGGGGACATTAACACCGGGGAGCTGTTTTTT
CASSPGDINTGELFF
>-|TRBV7-2|TRBJ2-2|-
TGTGCCAGCAGCTTAGCTATCAACACCGGGGAGCTGTTTTTT
CASSLAINTGELFF
>-|TRBV19|TRBJ1-4|-
TGTGCCAGTAGTCCACCCGGCCAATCGAATGAAAAACTGTTTTTT
CASSPPGQSNEKLFF
>-|TRBV11-2|TRBJ2-7|-
TGTGCCAGCAGCTTCCTAGTCGCCCTCAGCTCCTACGAGCAGTACTTC
CASSFLVALSSYEQYF
>few|TRBV9|TRBJ2-1|TRBD2
TGTGCCAGCAGCGTATCCAGCGGGGTCTACAATGAGCAGTTCTTC
CASSVSSGVYNEQFF
>-|TRBV5-4|TRBJ2-3|-
TGTGCCAGCAGCCCTCAGGGCACAGATACGCAGTATTTT
CASSPQGTDTQYF
>-|TRBV7-2|TRBJ2-7|TRBD2
TGTGCCAGCAGCTTCGGGACTAGCGGGGGGGTTCCCTACGAGCAGTACTTC
CASSFGTSGGVPYEQYF
>-|TRBV19|TRBJ2-6|-
TGTGCCAGTAGTATGGGTTATTCTGGGGCCAACGTCCTGACTTTC
CASSMGYSGANVLTF
>-|TRBV6-1|TRBJ1-5|-
TGTGCCAGCAGTGAAGGGCAGATTTCGGGTCAGCCCCAGCATTTT
CASSEGQISGQPQHF
>-|TRBV7-3|TRBJ2-6|-
TGTGCCAGCAGTCCAACGGGACACAAACCCTCTGGGGCCAACGTCCTGACTTTC
CASSPTGHKPSGANVLTF
>-|TRBV7-6|TRBJ1-5|-
TGTGCCAGCAGCTCCCACAGGGGCAATCAGCCCCAGCATTTT
CASSSHRGNQPQHF
>-|TRBV28|TRBJ1-6|TRBD1
TGTGCCAGCTGGGGGGGGACAGGGGACTCACCCCTCCACTTT
CASWGGTGDSPLHF
>-|TRBV5-1|TRBJ2-2|TRBD1
TGCGCCAGCAGCCACCGACAGGGGGCCGGGGAGCTGTTTTTT
CASSHRQGAGELFF
>-|TRBV19|TRBJ2-1|TRBD2
TGTGCCTCGAGAATCCTAGCGGGAGGCATCAATGAGCAGTTCTTC
CASRILAGGINEQFF
>-|TRBV28|TRBJ1-3|-
TGTGCCAGCATTCGGGGGGTCGGAAACACCATATATTTT
CASIRGVGNTIYF
>-|TRBV19|TRBJ1-2|-
TGTGCCAGTAGAGATACAGGACGCGAATATGGCTACACCTTC
CASRDTGREYGYTF
>once|TRBV10-3|TRBJ2-7|-
TGTGCCATCAGTGAGTCGAGGAGCGGCCTTACCTACGAGCAGTACTTC
CAISESRSGLTYEQYF
>-|TRBV7-7|TRBJ2-3|TRBD2
TGTGCCAGCAGCCCGAATCCTAGCGGGAGGAGCACAGATACGCAGTATTTT
CASSPNPSGRSTDTQYF
>-|TRBV7-9|TRBJ1-6|-
TGTGCCAGCAGCTCGAAAGATTCACCCCTCCACTTT
CASSSKDSPLHF
>-|TRBV29-1|TRBJ2-1|TRBD2
TGCAGCGTCTCGGGAGGTCTCTCCTACAATGAGCAGTTCTTC
CSVSGGLSYNEQFF
>-|TRBV2|TRBJ2-5|TRBD2
TGTGCCAGCAGTGAAAGACTAGCGGGAGGGCCATGGGAGACCCAGTACTTC
CASSERLAGGPWETQYF
>-|TRBV7-2|TRBJ1-4|-
TGTGCCAGCAGCTTAGTTCCCCATGGTGGTTTGAATAATGAAAAACTGTTTTTT
CASSLVPHGGLNNEKLFF
>once|TRBV19|TRBJ2-5|TRBD2
TGTGCCAGCAGAAAAGCGGGAGTTCAGACCCAGTACTTC
CASRKAGVQTQYF
>-|TRBV7-3|TRBJ1-1|TRBD1
TGTGCCAGCAGGGGGACAGGGATGAACACTGAAGCTTTCTTT
CASRGTGMNTEAFF
>few|TRBV4-1|TRBJ1-3|-
TGCGCCAGCAGCCAGGGTAAGGGAAACACCATATATTTT
CASSQGKGNTIYF
>-|TRBV7-3|TRBJ2-1|TRBD2
TGTGCCAGCAGCCCGACTAGCGGGATTAACAATGAGCAGTTCTTC
CASSPTSGINNEQFF
>-|TRBV10-2|TRBJ2-5|-
TGCGCCAGCAGTGTCGGTAGGGGGGAGACCCAGTACTTC
CASSVGRGETQYF